This TCR beta chain was identified during a study of cytomegalovirus exposure and HLA in healthy donors. This clone appeared a few times. Germline lookup yields CDR1 SGHRS and CDR2 YFSETQ. Losses at the gene ends were 4 bases for V and 4 bases for J; bases not matched to a gene: 7. CDR3 length: 15 amino acids. PCR was performed using 60 Vbeta and 13 Jbeta primers. Libraries were prepared by immunoSEQ multiplex PCR; TCRdb keeps only in-frame clonotypes and omits some of them. This sample yields 150,000 to 200,000 clones, of which roughly four fifths are seen a single time; about 1.8% belongs to the top ten.

The source of this sequence is a woman aged 18-35 years in good health and CMV-seronegative. Sequencing was performed on PBMCs. V gene TRBV5-1 combines with J gene TRBJ1-4; TRBD1 matches at 7 bases. The CDR3 sequence: CASSAGQEYNEKLFF. The CDR3 DNA is TGCGCCAGCAGCGCCGGACAGGAGTATAATGAAAAACTGTTTTTT.